The source of this TCR beta chain is a study of vaccination and CD4 T cells after COVID-19. Background on the study: Investigators stimulated cells with overlapping spike peptides drawn from SARS-CoV-2, HCoV-NL63, HCoV-OC43 and HCoV-229E.

CD4+ T cells that had been cultured provided DNA sequenced with the Oncomine TCR Beta short-read assay. Via MiXCR, TCRdb re-called the PCR reads, giving one row per CDR3 protein. The data show about 5,900 distinct CDR3 sequences, nearly 35% seen once. Turning to this clonotype: Antigen unknown.

Treatment denoted: roughly ten-day PBMC culture with coronavirus spike peptide pools or control peptides (ViraFEST assay). The unexposed donor's CD4+ T cells were collected before the COVID-19 pandemic (2011-2018). Study findings and constraints: From approximately 21 to 40, the median of SARS-CoV-2-reactive clonotypes rose without reaching significance.

Germline values: CDR1 MGHRA, CDR2 YSYEKL. Trimming cost V 0 bases and J 4 bases; bases outside gene matches: 4. The CDR3 length is 16 residues. Material for sequencing was CD4+ T cells from blood, cultured in vitro. This receptor was obtained from a human donor in good health. The chain recombines TRBV4-1 with TRBJ2-5; 11 positions match TRBD2. This CDR3 is CASSQDYSGGVETQYF. The CDR3 coding sequence is TGCGCCAGCAGCCAAGACTATAGCGGGGGGGTAGAGACCCAGTACTTC.